Sequencing of this TCR beta chain was carried out in a study of T cell responses to AZD1222 COVID-19 vaccine. This clone came up once. As yet, its antigen is unknown. Whole-study findings and limits: Sampling that yielded the repertoires occurred only after the peak T cell response. The donors showed a predominance of white British ancestry and of females, with possible underestimation of clonal diversity. Receipt of two AZD1222 doses was followed by a rise in Spike-specific TCR breadth and depth.

Here immunoSEQ multiplex PCR was the method, and the copy in TCRdb shows in-frame clones only, minus some. The sample includes more than 75,000 clones, about 80% of them seen just once. V was pared by 6 bases and J by 0 bases, with 12 bases between. The CDR3 has 15 residues. Germline CDR1 is MNHEY and CDR2 is SVGAGI. Sequenced here: peripheral blood, sampled 28 days after the second AZD1222 dose. This clonotype was obtained from an adult who received the AZD1222 COVID-19 vaccine. The chain is built from TRBV6-5 and TRBJ1-3; perhaps TRBD1 as D (5 bases). Written as DNA, the CDR3 is TGTGCCAGCAGGGATAGGGGATTCTCTGGAAACACCATATATTTT. This sequence encodes CASRDRGFSGNTIYF.